Included here is one TCR beta chain sequence, with context. Method: immunoSEQ multiplex PCR; TCRdb's copy keeps in-frame clones and lacks some. The sample holds 150,000 to 200,000 clones, around 90% seen once. This entry is derived from a study of blood T cell repertoires in COVID-19. After removal of 2 bases from V and 5 bases from J, the junction contained 5 bases not matched to a gene. The CDR3 runs to 16 residues. CDR1 and CDR2 (germline): ENHRY, SYGVKD. The sequenced material came from peripheral blood. This chain joins TRBV10-3 and TRBJ1-4, with TRBD1 matching 10 bases. This sequence was found in a man aged 60-69 years with active or convalescent COVID-19. CDR3 sequence reads: CAISERQGAFNEKLFF. In DNA, the CDR3 is TGTGCCATCAGTGAGCGACAGGGGGCCTTCAATGAAAAACTGTTTTTT.